The 20 T cell receptor beta chains below come from one sample, sequenced in a study of monozygotic twins with inflammatory bowel disease. TCRdb reprocessed the 5' RACE reads and keeps a single row for each CDR3 protein, giving no DNA. The specimen's table records more than 300,000 distinct CDR3 sequences. Input material: blood. These receptor sequences come from a human donor with ulcerative colitis or Crohn's disease, or a healthy co-twin of an affected twin (not recorded which).

The chain couples TRBV5-1 to TRBJ2-7; the D gene TCRdb calls, TRBD1, cannot be checked with no DNA. This CDR3 has 14 amino acids. Germline V CDR1 and CDR2: SGHRS, YFSETQ. This CDR3 is CASSSRTANYEQYF.

The chain links TRBV7-3 to TRBJ2-4; TCRdb lists TRBD2, though no DNA is available to test this call. The CDR3 length is 15 residues. Germline V gene data show CDR1 as SGHTA and CDR2 as FQGTGA. CDR3 region: CASSDPLIAKNIQYF.

CDR3 loop: CASSLDGGYQPQHF. The chain has TRBV5-1 and TRBJ1-5; TCRdb names TRBD1, which stays unverified in the absence of DNA. This CDR3 is built from 14 residues. The germline V gene has CDR1 SGHRS and CDR2 YFSETQ.

J is TRBJ2-1 and V is TRBV7-9. CDR1 is SEHNR, CDR2 FQNEAQ, per germline (reference sequence). The CDR3 contains 12 residues. CDR3 sequence: CASRLNTGEQFF.

The J gene is TRBJ2-3, the V gene TRBV21-1; TCRdb gives TRBD1 as the D gene, but with no DNA this cannot be confirmed. TRBV21-1 is an annotated pseudogene. This CDR3 is built from 16 residues. CDR3 residues: CASSKQGWVSTDTQYF.

CDR3 region: CASSFRDSYLAKNIQYF. The rearrangement joins TRBV7-2 to TRBJ2-4; as DNA is missing, the TRBD1 call by TCRdb cannot be tested. Germline CDR1 is SGHTA and CDR2 is FQGNSA. The CDR3 sequence is 17 residues long.

The rearrangement links TRBV7-3 to TRBJ2-2. Germline V gene lookup returns CDR1 SGHTA and CDR2 FQGTGA. This CDR3 comprises 14 residues. The CDR3 is CASSTSKGTGELFF. The complete variable domain, with remaining parts taken from reference TRBV7-3 and TRBJ2-2, reads GAGVSQTPSNKVTEKGKYVELRCDPISGHTALYWYRQSLGQGPEFLIYFQGTGAADDSGLPNDRFFAVRPEGSVSTLKIQRTERGDSAVYLCASSTSKGTGELFFGEGSRLTVL.

CDR3 protein: CASSDPGQPETQYF. The V and J genes are TRBV28 and TRBJ2-5; the D call from TCRdb, TRBD1, cannot be confirmed without DNA. Germline V gene lookup returns CDR1 MDHEN and CDR2 SYDVKM. There are 14 residues in the CDR3.

CDR3 residues: CASSSERGLAISYEQYF. V usage is TRBV7-2 and J usage is TRBJ2-7. The length of the CDR3 is 17 residues. Looked up from germline, CDR1 is SGHTA and CDR2 is FQGNSA.

This chain uses TRBV6-2 or TRBV6-3 with TRBJ2-7; absent DNA, TCRdb's TRBD2 call cannot be checked. CDR3 length equals 12 residues. The germline V gene has CDR1 MNHEY and CDR2 SVGEGT. The CDR3 reads CATLDSSYGQYF.

CDR3 protein: CASSLKSGTGELFF. The gene calls are TRBV11-2 and TRBJ2-2; TCRdb's assignment of TRBD2 cannot be checked, as there is no DNA. Germline V gives CDR1 SGHAT, CDR2 FQNNGV. The CDR3 has 14 residues.

This chain connects TRBV20-1 to TRBJ1-6. The V gene's germline CDR1 is DFQATT and CDR2 SNEGSKA (reference sequence). This CDR3 is 16 amino acids long. CDR3 amino acids: CSARSFLGQQYSPLHF.

The genes are TRBV28 and TRBJ2-6. CDR3 length equals 15 residues. Per germline, CDR1 MDHEN and CDR2 SYDVKM. This CDR3 reads CASSLPQSGANVLTF.

This sequence joins TRBV15 and TRBJ2-1; TCRdb lists TRBD2, though no DNA is available to test this call. Germline-derived CDR1 and CDR2 are LNHNV and YYDKDF (reference sequence). CDR3 length equals 14 residues. CDR3 sequence: CATSRDQGLNEQFF.

The V and J genes are TRBV12-3 or TRBV12-4 and TRBJ1-2. There are 13 residues in the CDR3. This chain's CDR3 is CASSFGPAYGYTF.

The V call is TRBV10-2, the J call TRBJ1-5; TCRdb's D call of TRBD1 is untestable without DNA. The germline CDR1 and CDR2 sequences are WSHSY and SAAADI. This CDR3 comprises 18 residues. The chain's CDR3 is CASSESGTGGYSNQPQHF.

The chain's CDR3 is CASSQRGMGADTQYF. The chain carries TRBV14 and TRBJ2-3; TCRdb calls TRBD1, which cannot be checked without DNA. The germline V gene has CDR1 SGHDN and CDR2 FVKESK. The CDR3 spans 15 residues.

The CDR3 reads CASSPVLRRAKNIQYF. The genes are TRBV5-1 and TRBJ2-4; with no DNA, the TCRdb D assignment of TRBD2 cannot be verified. Germline assignment: CDR1 SGHRS and CDR2 YFSETQ. The CDR3 is 16 amino acids.

Here the CDR3 reads CASSFTSSNQPQHF. The J gene is TRBJ1-5, the V gene TRBV27. This CDR3 contains 14 residues. Germline V gene lookup returns CDR1 MNHEY and CDR2 SMNVEV (reference sequence).

The chain recombines TRBV7-8 with TRBJ1-1; absent DNA, TCRdb's TRBD1 call cannot be checked. The CDR3 contains 15 residues. CDR1 SGHVS and CDR2 FQNEAQ come from the germline V gene. This CDR3 reads CASSLVQGVNTEAFF.